The 32 T cell receptor beta chains below all came from one sample that was sequenced in a study of tumor and adjacent non-tumor tissue in lung cancer (dated by TCRdb to between 2018 and 2020). The receptor library was made with multiplex PCR. The sequencer was an Illumina HiSeq 2500. TCRbeta libraries were constructed through three rounds of nested PCR with primers (Table S4) according to protocols adapted from ARM-PCR. TCRdb took the public reads, trimmed them with fastp at Q25, ran MiXCR for clone calling and kept in-frame beta chains. Here each entry gathers all rows of one CDR3 protein and keeps the most common genes and DNA. This sample lists more than 85,000 distinct CDR3 sequences; about 62% were detected once. The leading ten clones occupy roughly 19% of the sample. RNA was isolated from bulk unsorted tissue, and RNA quality was assessed with a NanoDrop ND-1000 and an Agilent 2100. Normal lung samples were distant non-tumor tissue taken more than 3 cm from the tumor edge.

The source material was distant non-tumor lung tissue. These receptors came from a man younger than 45 with non-small cell lung cancer.

This chain joins TRBV24-1 and TRBJ2-7; D is undetermined. V was shortened by 3 bases and J by 5 bases, with 10 bases between the two germline ends. Germline V gene lookup returns CDR1 KGHDR and CDR2 SFDVKD. This CDR3 is 13 amino acids long. The CDR3 spells CATSDPLLDEQYF. As DNA, the CDR3 is TGTGCCACCAGTGATCCCCTTCTGGACGAGCAGTACTTC.

This clonotype has more than one count but fewer than ten. With a much larger clone just one base away, this may be a read error. The CDR3 loop reads CASSLLAGISTDTQYF. CDR3 sequence (DNA): TGTGCCAGCTCACTGTTAGCGGGGATTAGCACAGATACGCAGTATTTT. The V and J genes are TRBV6-5 and TRBJ2-3; 8 nucleotides align to TRBD2. Germline assignment: CDR1 MNHEY and CDR2 SVGAGI. This CDR3 is 16 amino acids long. Trimming at V came to 8 bases and at J to 0 bases, leaving 10 bases not matched to a gene.

As for this clonotype: This may be a read error, as it is one base from a much larger clone. The chain employs TRBV6-1 and TRBJ1-5; no clear D gene. The CDR3 consists of 13 residues. Germline V CDR1 and CDR2: MNHNS, SASEGT. The CDR3, as DNA: TGTGCCAGCACTGGTCTTCCGAATCAGCCCCTGCATTTT. Its translation is CASTGLPNQPLHF.

This clonotype was counted ten times or more. The genes are TRBV29-1 and TRBJ2-1; either TRBD1 or TRBD2 may fit D (5 bases each). V was clipped by 7 bases and J by 4 bases, with 14 bases between them. The CDR3 is 13 amino acids. Germline CDR1 reads SQVTM; CDR2 reads ANQGSEA. DNA of the CDR3: TGCAGCGCTTACCGGGACGGGTACAATGAGCAGTTCTTC. Its translation: CSAYRDGYNEQFF.

On this clonotype: The junction differs from germline at one of its ends, possibly a read error. The V call is TRBV10-3, the J call TRBJ2-6; the D gene could be TRBD1 or TRBD2 (5 bases each). CDR1 is ENHRY and CDR2 is SYGVKD in the germline V gene. The CDR3 has 15 residues. CDR3 bases: TGTGCCATCAGCCCCGGGGCTCCTGGGGCCAACGTCCTGGCTTTC. Protein product: CAISPGAPGANVLAF.

The chain joins TRBV29-1 to TRBJ1-2; 11 bases are a match to TRBD1. The germline V gene encodes CDR1 SQVTM and CDR2 ANQGSEA. V lost 6 bases, J lost 2 bases, and 5 bases stayed unmatched. The CDR3 runs to 14 residues. The CDR3 bases are TGCAGCGTACTGGACAGGGGGCCGAACTATGGCTACACCTTC. Residues: CSVLDRGPNYGYTF.

The V call is TRBV6-6, the J call TRBJ1-3; possibly TRBD1 for D (5 bases). This CDR3 is built from 16 residues. Germline CDR1 reads MNHNY; CDR2 reads SVGAGI (reference sequence). Trimming cost V 3 bases and J 0 bases, with 12 bases left between them. CDR3 protein: CASSYNDSDSGNTIYF. CDR3 bases: TGTGCCAGCAGTTATAACGACAGTGACTCTGGAAACACCATATATTTT.

Regarding this clonotype: A junction end diverges from the germline sequence, so it may reflect a read error. This rearrangement joins TRBV11-3 to TRBJ2-1, with TRBD2 identical over 13 bases. CDR1 and CDR2 (germline): SGHNT, YENEEA. The CDR3 extends over 18 amino acids. This CDR3 is CVSSMGLAGLGSYNEQFF. Written as DNA, the CDR3 is TGTGTCAGCAGCATGGGACTAGCGGGGCTAGGCTCCTACAATGAGCAGTTCTTC.

A remark on this clonotype: This sequence may be a read error, since a much larger clone differs from it by one base. The conserved phenylalanine or tryptophan is not found at the CDR3 terminus, so this likely reflects a read error. The chain couples TRBV6-5 to TRBJ2-2, with D unclear. CDR1 is MNHEY and CDR2 is SVGAGI in the germline V gene. The CDR3 has 13 amino acids. Trimming pared 0 bases from V and 4 bases from J, leaving 3 bases between. The CDR3 spells CASSYSPTGELFL. In nucleotides, the CDR3 is TGTGCCAGCAGTTACTCCCCCACCGGGGAGCTGTTTTTG.

As to this clonotype: At one end the junction does not follow the germline gene, possibly because of a read error. The CDR3 DNA reads TGTGCCAGCAACTCTCGCTGGAGGGCTAGCGGTAGCACCGATACGCAGTGTTTT. This sequence encodes CASNSRWRASGSTDTQCF. The V and J genes are TRBV11-2 and TRBJ2-3; 7 bases fit TRBD2. Germline CDR1 and CDR2: SGHAT and FQNNGV. The CDR3 is 18 residues long.

As to this clonotype: A much larger clone differs from this one at a single base, so this may be a read error. The CDR3 nucleotides are TGCAGCGTTGCGACATCTGGAATCACCATATATTTT. Its translation: CSVATSGITIYF. This chain joins TRBV29-1 and TRBJ1-3; no definite D call. The germline gives CDR1 SQVTM, CDR2 ANQGSEA. The CDR3 contains 12 residues.

The CDR3 region has the DNA TGCAGTGCACAGTGGGTGGGTGAGCAGTTCTTC. Translating it yields CSAQWVGEQFF. This chain links TRBV20-1 with TRBJ2-1; D gene ambiguous. This CDR3 comprises 11 residues. V was clipped by 6 bases and J by 9 bases, with 12 bases between them. Germline loops: CDR1 DFQATT, CDR2 SNEGSKA (reference sequence).

The chain recombines TRBV11-2 with TRBJ2-5; a weak D match, TRBD2 (6 bases). Germline V lookup: CDR1 SGHAT, CDR2 FQNNGV. Trimming took off 9 bases at V and 0 bases at J, with 23 bases between the two ends. The CDR3 is 17 residues long. Written as DNA, the CDR3 is TGTGCCAGTAGCACACAAAGACTAGTGGATAACCAAGAGACCCAGTACTTC. As protein: CASSTQRLVDNQETQYF.

The chain links TRBV11-1 to TRBJ1-1, with TRBD1 identical over 9 bases. This CDR3 comprises 13 residues. Germline lookup yields CDR1 SGHAT and CDR2 FQDESV (reference sequence). The junction had 3 bases not matched to a gene; V was cut back by 5 bases and J by 5 bases. Written as DNA, the CDR3 is TGTGCCAGCAGCGCGGGACAGGGAACTGAAGCTTTCTTT. This translates into CASSAGQGTEAFF.

With regard to this clonotype: A much larger clone differs from this one at a single base, so this may be a read error. The gene calls are TRBV6-5 and TRBJ1-1, with TRBD1 as a possible D gene (5 bases). This CDR3 contains 13 residues. Trimming pared 10 bases from V and 3 bases from J, leaving 15 bases between. Germline CDR1 and CDR2: MNHEY and SVGAGI. CDR3 in amino acids: CATSPGRYTEAFF. The DNA of the CDR3 is TGTGCCACCTCTCCGGGACGGTACACTGAAGCTTTCTTT.

V is TRBV7-3 and J is TRBJ2-1; D remains ambiguous. The CDR3 contains 16 residues. Per germline, CDR1 SGHTA and CDR2 FQGTGA. Trimming took 0 bases from V and 3 from J, leaving 12 bases between them. As DNA, the CDR3 is TGTGCCAGCAGCTTAACTGTGGGTAGCTTCTACAATGAGCAGTTCTTC. It yields the protein CASSLTVGSFYNEQFF.

The chain uses TRBV12-3 or TRBV12-4 and TRBJ2-2; 11 nucleotides align to TRBD1. Losses at the gene ends were 5 bases for V and 6 bases for J; bases not matched to a gene: 8. CDR3 size: 16 residues. CDR3 nucleotide sequence: TGTGCCAGCAGTATCGGGACAGGGGGTGGTCCCGGGGAGCTGTTTTTT. Its translation: CASSIGTGGGPGELFF.

V is TRBV13 and J is TRBJ2-7; 7 bases fit TRBD2. J gave up 0 bases and V 4 bases, and 12 bases lay outside the gene matches. The CDR3 extends over 17 amino acids. Germline V gene lookup returns CDR1 PRHDT and CDR2 FYEKMQ (reference sequence). CDR3 amino acids: CASSSQGTIGYSYEQYF. The DNA of the CDR3 is TGTGCCAGCAGCTCACAAGGGACTATCGGGTACTCCTACGAGCAGTACTTC.

This clonotype came up many times. V is TRBV28 and J is TRBJ1-2; D gene unclear. Trimming pared 3 bases from V and 3 bases from J, leaving 2 bases between. CDR3 size: 11 residues. The germline gives CDR1 MDHEN, CDR2 SYDVKM. CDR3 sequence (DNA): TGTGCCAGCAGTTTTTACTATGGCTACACCTTC. Translated, it gives CASSFYYGYTF.

The chain combines TRBV7-3 with TRBJ1-1; tentatively, D is TRBD1 (6 bases). CDR1 is SGHTA and CDR2 is FQGTGA in the germline V gene. V lost 5 bases, J lost 6 bases, and 19 bases lay in between. This CDR3 is built from 15 residues. CDR3 loop: CASSMGGGGLAEAFF. The CDR3 region has the DNA TGTGCCAGCAGCATGGGCGGGGGCGGATTAGCTGAAGCTTTCTTT.

This clonotype was counted at least ten times. The junction shows a germline mismatch at one end, possibly a read error. The chain couples TRBV29-1 to TRBJ2-1; no clear D gene. Germline lookup yields CDR1 SQVTM and CDR2 ANQGSEA. CDR3 size: 11 residues. CDR3 loop: CSVESLPVEVF. The CDR3 region has the DNA TGCAGCGTTGAAAGTCTACCGGTTGAGGTCTTC.

This clonotype was counted only a few times. Possible read error: a much larger clone is one base away. The rearrangement uses TRBV29-1 and TRBJ2-5, with a tentative D call TRBD1 (5 bases). The CDR3 covers 13 residues. Trimming removed 8 bases from V and 1 base from J, with 14 bases in between. Germline CDR1 SQVTM, CDR2 ANQGSEA. CDR3 loop: CSTSPTAQETQYF. The CDR3 nucleotides read TGCAGCACAAGCCCGACAGCCCAAGAGACCCAGTACTTC.

Concerning this clonotype: Since the CDR3 does not end with the conserved phenylalanine or tryptophan, this likely comes from a read error. The DNA is omitted, as the CDR3 cannot be located on it reliably, and the CDR3 follows TCRdb's listing. V usage is TRBV11-3 and J usage is TRBJ2-5; the table's D call, TRBD1, was not checked against the DNA. The CDR3 is 16 amino acids in total, end residues counted. The germline V gene encodes CDR1 SGHNT and CDR2 YENEEA. The CDR3 sequence is CASSSRTETLQETQYS.

The chain is built from TRBV12-3 or TRBV12-4 and TRBJ2-1; 9 nucleotides agree with TRBD2. This CDR3 comprises 18 residues. The J segment lost 4 bases and the V segment lost 6 bases, leaving 16 bases of the junction unmatched. The CDR3 region has the DNA TGTGCCAGCAGCTTTGCTAGCGGGGCTAGCGGGCTTTACAATGAGCAGTTCTTC. This sequence encodes CASSFASGASGLYNEQFF.

The rearrangement uses TRBV20-1 and TRBJ2-7; maybe TRBD2 (6 bases). The germline V gene encodes CDR1 DFQATT and CDR2 SNEGSKA (reference sequence). Trimming cost V 5 bases and J 5 bases, with 16 bases left between them. The CDR3 is 13 amino acids. The CDR3 DNA follows: TGCAGTGCTCCGGGGGAAAGCCTCAACGAGCAGTACTTC. Its translation: CSAPGESLNEQYF.

This clonotype came up a few times. A read error may explain this, as a much larger clone is one base away. V and J are TRBV4-3 and TRBJ2-5; 15 nucleotides line up with TRBD2. This CDR3 region has 18 residues. Germline CDR1 and CDR2: LGHNA and YSLEER. CDR3 loop: CTSSQDPGLAGGRATQYF. CDR3 sequence (DNA): TGCACCAGCAGCCAAGATCCTGGACTAGCGGGGGGGCGAGCGACCCAGTACTTC.

Concerning this clonotype: Relative to the germline gene, one junction end is altered; a read error may explain this. The chain employs TRBV12-3 or TRBV12-4 and TRBJ2-3; D tentatively reads TRBD1 or TRBD2 (7 bases each). The CDR3 has 20 residues. CDR3 bases: TGTGCCAGCAGTTTAGGGGGGCGGGCAGGGGGGGGTTTTAGCATAGATACGCAGTATTTT. This gives the protein CASSLGGRAGGGFSIDTQYF.

This clonotype has only a few counts. A much larger clone differs from this one at a single base, so this may be a read error. The chain employs TRBV20-1 and TRBJ2-3; D tentatively fits TRBD1 or TRBD2 (5 bases each). V lost 6 bases, J lost 2 bases, and 21 bases lay in between. The germline V gene has CDR1 DFQATT and CDR2 SNEGSKA (reference sequence). This CDR3 is built from 16 residues. CDR3: CSAREWTSGVTDTQYF. CDR3 in DNA: TGCAGTGCCAGGGAGTGGACCAGCGGAGTCACAGATACGCAGTATTTT.

With respect to this clonotype: A read error may produce the germline difference seen at one junction end. This sequence joins TRBV25-1 and TRBJ2-3; 8 nucleotides line up with TRBD1. The germline gives CDR1 MGHDK, CDR2 SYGVNS. The CDR3 runs to 15 residues. CDR3 nucleotide sequence: TGTGCTAGCAGTCCCGGGACAGGCCTTTCCGATAAGCAGTATTTT. Its protein is CASSPGTGLSDKQYF.

In the case of this clonotype: One end of the junction fails to match germline, which may point to a read error. The chain uses TRBV11-1 and TRBJ2-7, with unresolved D. The CDR3 loop spans 13 amino acids. The germline V gene has CDR1 SGHAT and CDR2 FQDESV (reference sequence). For the CDR3, the DNA is TGTACCAGCAGCTTTTCTGCAGCCTACGAGCAGTACTTT. Translation gives CTSSFSAAYEQYF.

About this clonotype itself: A read error may produce the germline difference seen at one junction end. The chain couples TRBV29-1 to TRBJ2-5; TRBD1 matches at 7 bases. Germline CDR1 reads SQVTM; CDR2 reads ANQGSEA. The CDR3 contains 13 residues. The CDR3 loop is CSVGMTGHETQYF. Written as DNA, the CDR3 is TGCAGCGTTGGGATGACAGGGCACGAGACCCAGTACTTT.

As regards this clonotype: A read error may explain this, as a much larger clone is one base away. The chain carries TRBV12-3 or TRBV12-4 and TRBJ2-7; TRBD2 agrees at 10 bases. This CDR3 region has 14 residues. Here the CDR3 reads CASNQAGGPYEQHF. The CDR3 DNA is TGTGCCAGCAATCAAGCGGGGGGGCCCTACGAGCAGCACTTC.